The present T cell receptor beta chain was sequenced within a study of T-cell reconstitution after alpha-beta-depleted transplantation in children. The study's findings and limits: Some patients' high day-60 TCRbeta diversity was attributed to recipient cells surviving conditioning.

Using unique molecular identifiers, the investigators prepared the TCRbeta library. Each CDR3 protein is one row after TCRdb ran MiXCR on the PCR reads. The data show some 600,000 distinct CDR3 sequences, roughly 13% seen once. Turning to this clonotype: The antigen remains unidentified.

From germline, CDR1 is LNHNV and CDR2 YYDKDF (reference sequence). V gave up 3 bases and J gave up 3 bases, with 12 bases separating them. The CDR3 has 15 residues. The starting material was PBMCs, mostly from graft donor cells, obtained 360 days after TCRalphabeta/CD19-depleted stem cell transplant. This clonotype originated in a male patient between 10 and 17 years old who had a stem cell transplant for acute myeloid leukemia, so the T cells may come from the graft donor. V and J are TRBV15 and TRBJ2-4, with D perhaps matching TRBD1 (5 bases). The CDR3 is CATSSPGWVKNIQYF. The CDR3 DNA follows: TGTGCCACCAGCAGCCCAGGGTGGGTCAAAAACATTCAGTACTTC.